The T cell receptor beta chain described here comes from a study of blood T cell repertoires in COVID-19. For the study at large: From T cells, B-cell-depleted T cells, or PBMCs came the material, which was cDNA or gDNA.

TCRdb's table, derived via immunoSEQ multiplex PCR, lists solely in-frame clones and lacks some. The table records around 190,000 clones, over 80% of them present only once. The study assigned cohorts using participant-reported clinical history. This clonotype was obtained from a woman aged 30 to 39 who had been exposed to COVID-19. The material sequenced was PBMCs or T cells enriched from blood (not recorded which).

The CDR3: CASSDRDVDGYTF. CDR3 DNA sequence: TGTGCCAGCAGCGACAGGGATGTAGATGGCTACACCTTC. This rearrangement joins TRBV7-9 to TRBJ1-2; 7 nucleotides align to TRBD1. The CDR3 runs to 13 residues. V lost 5 bases, J lost 6 bases, and 6 bases stayed unmatched. Germline V gene lookup returns CDR1 SEHNR and CDR2 FQNEAQ (reference sequence).